A single sample is the source of the 20 T cell receptor beta chains below, sequenced in a study of T cells after yellow fever vaccination (dated by TCRdb to the late 2010s). Receptor amplification or capture employed 5' RACE. The run used an Illumina NovaSeq 6000. Through fastp at Q25 and MiXCR, TCRdb rebuilt clones from the public reads, retaining in-frame beta chains. Rows with one shared CDR3 protein collapse into an entry with the most common genes and DNA. Here the sample has hundreds of thousands of distinct CDR3 sequences; around 20% occur a single time. The top ten constitute 15% to 20% of the sample. The treatment or condition tag for this specimen amounts to: live attenuated yellow fever vaccine strain. The sample in question was PBMCs, obtained before the yellow fever booster vaccination. Receptors were obtained from a man between 18 and 29 years old who received the YFV17D yellow fever vaccine.

This clonotype has only a few counts. The rearrangement uses TRBV12-3 or TRBV12-4 and TRBJ1-2; a possible D gene is TRBD1 (6 bases). V was cut by 3 bases and J by 8 bases, with 31 bases left in between. There are 19 residues in the CDR3. The CDR3 nucleotides are TGTGCCAGCAGTTTCCCCCCTCGAGACAGGAAAATATGTATTGGGGGCTACACCTTC. Translating it yields CASSFPPRDRKICIGGYTF.

This clonotype was counted between two and nine times. The CDR3 nucleotides are TGTGCCAGCGCGGGGGGCCTGGGCAATGAGCAGTTCTTC. It encodes CASAGGLGNEQFF. This chain joins TRBV6-5 and TRBJ2-1, with TRBD2 matching over 8 bases. Germline-derived CDR1 and CDR2 are MNHEY and SVGAGI. Trimming removed 8 bases from V and 6 bases from J; junction bases left unmatched: 6. The CDR3 is made up of 13 amino acids.

This clonotype has more than one count but fewer than ten. The CDR3 DNA reads TGTGCCAGCAGTCCGGAGGGAGGCGGCAATCAGCCCCAGCATTTT. It yields the protein CASSPEGGGNQPQHF. J is TRBJ1-5 and V is TRBV6-5; D unclear. With 5 bases removed from V and 2 bases from J, the gap between germline ends came to 13 bases. The CDR3 has 15 residues. CDR1 is MNHEY, CDR2 SVGAGI, per germline.

The chain joins TRBV12-3 or TRBV12-4 to TRBJ2-7; 7 nucleotides align to TRBD1. V was pared by 5 bases and J by 5 bases, with 6 bases of the junction left unmatched. The CDR3 is 13 residues long. CDR3 in amino acids: CASSQRQGHEQYF. DNA for the CDR3: TGTGCCAGCAGTCAAAGACAGGGCCACGAGCAGTACTTC.

This clonotype appeared many times. This chain joins TRBV6-6 and TRBJ1-6; 7 bases fit TRBD1. Trimming cost V 6 bases and J 10 bases; bases outside gene matches: 3. Germline CDR1 reads MNHNY; CDR2 reads SVGAGI (reference sequence). There are 12 residues in the CDR3. CDR3: CASRPTGSPLHF. The CDR3 DNA sequence: TGTGCCAGCAGACCGACAGGGTCACCCCTCCACTTT.

The chain is built from TRBV5-1 and TRBJ2-1; 9 bases line up with TRBD2. The junction had 6 bases not matched to a gene; V was cut back by 3 bases and J by 5 bases. This CDR3 has 15 amino acids. The germline V gene has CDR1 SGHRS and CDR2 YFSETQ. The CDR3 here is CASSSGLAWNNEQFF. DNA of the CDR3: TGCGCCAGCAGCTCCGGACTAGCGTGGAACAATGAGCAGTTCTTC.

At least ten counts were recorded for this clonotype. J is TRBJ2-1 and V is TRBV5-1; D might be TRBD2 (7 bases). CDR3 length: 15 amino acids. Germline V CDR1 and CDR2: SGHRS, YFSETQ. The V and J ends lost 2 bases and 12 bases respectively, with 21 bases between them. The CDR3 protein is CASSFGQTSPARQFF. CDR3 in DNA: TGCGCCAGCAGCTTCGGACAGACTAGCCCTGCTAGGCAGTTCTTC.

Ten or more counts support this clonotype. J is TRBJ2-7 and V is TRBV4-1; tentative D call: TRBD1 (6 bases). The V end lost 1 base, the J end lost 1 base, and 11 bases lay between the germline ends. CDR3 length equals 15 residues. CDR1 MGHRA and CDR2 YSYEKL come from the germline V gene. This CDR3 is CASSQVTGYSYEQYF. As DNA, the CDR3 is TGCGCCAGCAGCCAAGTAACAGGGTATTCCTACGAGCAGTACTTC.

The chain carries TRBV27 and TRBJ1-6; D gene ambiguous. The CDR3 length is 12 residues. The ends were cut back, 5 bases at V and 9 bases at J, with 8 bases in the middle. CDR1 is MNHEY, CDR2 SMNVEV, per germline (reference sequence). The CDR3: CASSSTGSPLHF. For the CDR3, the DNA is TGTGCCAGCAGTAGTACGGGTTCACCCCTCCACTTT.

The rearrangement uses TRBV27 and TRBJ2-1; 9 nucleotides agree with TRBD2. From germline, CDR1 is MNHEY and CDR2 SMNVEV (reference sequence). The CDR3 is made up of 14 amino acids. With V trimmed by 6 bases and J by 7 bases, 7 bases remained unmatched. The CDR3 bases are TGTGCCAGCAGGATAGCGGGGGCGGGGAATGAGCAGTTCTTC. Encoded protein: CASRIAGAGNEQFF.

The rearrangement links TRBV7-9 to TRBJ2-7, with 7 bases matching TRBD2. Per the germline V gene, CDR1 is SEHNR and CDR2 is FQNEAQ (reference sequence). Germline trimming cut 4 bases from V and 4 bases from J; bases unmatched to any gene: 10. The CDR3 is made up of 15 amino acids. The DNA for the CDR3 is TGTGCCAGCAGCTCCGGGGGAGGGACCGGTTACGAGCAGTACTTC. As protein: CASSSGGGTGYEQYF.

CDR3 residues: CARLREVPRTSYEQYF. The CDR3 nucleotides are TGCGCCCGGCTGAGAGAGGTCCCCCGAACCTCCTACGAGCAGTACTTC. J is TRBJ2-7 and V is TRBV4-1; D is ambiguous. The CDR3 is 16 amino acids. V dropped 11 bases and J dropped 0 bases, with 23 bases sitting between them. Germline V lookup: CDR1 MGHRA, CDR2 YSYEKL.

There are a few counts of this clonotype. The genes are TRBV20-1 and TRBJ2-1; 12 bases match TRBD1. CDR1 and CDR2 from the germline V gene are DFQATT and SNEGSKA (reference sequence). J gave up 6 bases and V 3 bases, and 6 bases lay outside the gene matches. This CDR3 comprises 15 residues. CDR3 sequence: CSASPGTGGINEQFF. As DNA, the CDR3 is TGCAGTGCTAGTCCCGGGACAGGGGGCATCAATGAGCAGTTCTTC.

The chain uses TRBV27 and TRBJ2-3; TRBD1 agrees at 9 bases. The trim removed 2 bases at V and 1 base at J, leaving 10 bases unmatched. The germline V gene has CDR1 MNHEY and CDR2 SMNVEV (reference sequence). There are 18 residues in the CDR3. The CDR3 is CASSLRGTGFRRTDTQYF. The DNA for the CDR3 is TGTGCCAGCAGTTTAAGAGGGACAGGGTTTCGTCGCACAGATACGCAGTATTTT.

CDR3 nucleotides: TGCAGCGTTGTTGGACTAGCGGGGGGGAAAGCCAAAAACATTCAGTACTTC. Translated, it gives CSVVGLAGGKAKNIQYF. This rearrangement joins TRBV29-1 to TRBJ2-4, with 15 bases fitting TRBD2. The CDR3 length is 17 residues. The V gene end was trimmed by 4 bases and the J gene end by 0 bases; junction bases not matched to a gene: 4. From germline, CDR1 is SQVTM and CDR2 ANQGSEA.

The chain couples TRBV18 to TRBJ1-2; 10 nucleotides line up with TRBD1. The germline CDR1 and CDR2 sequences are KGHSH and LQKENI. This CDR3 spans 15 amino acids. V trimming: 3 bases; J trimming: 2 bases; junction bases outside the gene matches: 3. The CDR3 sequence: CASSPTGGENYGYTF. The CDR3 coding sequence is TGTGCCAGCTCACCGACAGGGGGCGAAAACTATGGCTACACCTTC.

This clonotype was detected only a few times. The chain uses TRBV4-3 and TRBJ1-2; D gene ambiguous. Germline CDR1 reads LGHNA; CDR2 reads YSLEER. The CDR3 is 14 residues long. The V gene lost 4 bases and the J gene lost 0 bases, with 9 bases spanning the gap. The CDR3 sequence: CASSREYSNYGYTF. CDR3 nucleotide sequence: TGCGCCAGCAGCCGAGAATACTCTAACTATGGCTACACCTTC.

This rearrangement joins TRBV25-1 to TRBJ1-1, with D unclear. The CDR3 has 15 amino acids. The V end lost 1 base, the J end lost 0 bases, and 9 bases lay between the germline ends. The germline gives CDR1 MGHDK, CDR2 SYGVNS. The CDR3 DNA reads as TGTGCCAGCAGTGAATTAGAGAGAATGAACACTGAAGCTTTCTTT. Protein sequence: CASSELERMNTEAFF.

V usage is TRBV20-1 and J usage is TRBJ1-1; TRBD1 matches at 8 bases. With V trimmed by 6 bases and J by 1 base, 7 bases remained unmatched. Germline loops: CDR1 DFQATT, CDR2 SNEGSKA (reference sequence). The CDR3 sequence is 14 residues long. CDR3 sequence: CSARQGITNTEAFF. The CDR3 DNA sequence: TGCAGTGCCCGACAGGGGATAACGAACACTGAAGCTTTCTTT.

V and J are TRBV5-5 and TRBJ2-1; the match to TRBD1 covers 8 bases. Germline values: CDR1 SGHKS, CDR2 YYEKEE (reference sequence). The CDR3 length is 15 residues. J was trimmed by 0 bases and V by 5 bases; bases with no gene match: 4. The CDR3 loop is CASRGDRSSYNEQFF. In DNA form, the CDR3 reads TGTGCCAGCAGAGGGGACAGGAGCTCCTACAATGAGCAGTTCTTC.